This TCR beta chain was documented in a study of beta chain features in type 1 diabetes. The study, taken as a whole, reports: PCR might favor shorter templates, equally in patients and controls. Moderate but significant shortening of TCRB CDR3s was recorded in all four CD4+ subsets from Type 1 diabetes patients.

Remarks on this clone: Its target is unknown.

Sort purity for all populations was recorded as exceeding 98%. As every portion of the isolated RNA was reverse transcribed, the sequencing read expressed TCRB transcripts. The data were produced by immunoSEQ multiplex PCR, yet TCRdb's version contains in-frame clones alone and is incomplete. The data show 120,000 to 150,000 clones, with 40% to 60% seen just once and under 0.45% held by the top ten. With 3 bases clipped from V and 4 bases from J, the junction kept 4 bases outside the gene matches. This CDR3 contains 14 residues. Germline CDR1 reads LGHNA; CDR2 reads YSLEER. The source is a young man in good health. The gene calls are TRBV4-3 and TRBJ1-1, with 8 bases matching TRBD1. The sample taken for sequencing was Tregs from blood. The CDR3 nucleotides are TGCGCCAGCAGCCACACAGGGGGGGGCACTGAAGCTTTCTTT. Protein sequence: CASSHTGGGTEAFF.